The following is a T cell receptor (beta chain) sequence with its context. Its antigen is as yet unknown. The sample originates from a study of CXCR3-negative and CXCR3-positive naive CD8 T cells. Study results and caveats: The majority of assays used fresh PBMCs, and CXCR3 expression partially decreased after cryopreservation. Naive CXCR3-positive and CXCR3-negative cells shared similar TRBV-TRBJ usage, unlike memory cells. CXCR3-negative naive cells had less hydrophobic TRB CDR3s than did CXCR3-positive naive cells.

The libraries of TRB cDNA were constructed through 5' RACE using UMI labels. TCRdb derives one entry per CDR3 protein from the 5' RACE reads, leaving out DNA. The sample totals 120,000 to 150,000 distinct CDR3 sequences. The CDR3 has 14 amino acids. Germline V gene sequence: CDR1 SNHLY, CDR2 FYNNEI. The chain couples TRBV2 to TRBJ2-1; TCRdb's D call of TRBD2 is untestable without DNA. The TCR sequence derives from a human donor in good health. Some clones in this sample may be carry-over from other donors' samples. Sequenced sample: naive CXCR3+ CD8+ T cells from blood. The subset denotes: CD45RO-CCR7+CD27+CD95- naive CD8+ T cells expressing CXCR3 (TNR3+). CDR3: CASSEGAFSGEQFF.